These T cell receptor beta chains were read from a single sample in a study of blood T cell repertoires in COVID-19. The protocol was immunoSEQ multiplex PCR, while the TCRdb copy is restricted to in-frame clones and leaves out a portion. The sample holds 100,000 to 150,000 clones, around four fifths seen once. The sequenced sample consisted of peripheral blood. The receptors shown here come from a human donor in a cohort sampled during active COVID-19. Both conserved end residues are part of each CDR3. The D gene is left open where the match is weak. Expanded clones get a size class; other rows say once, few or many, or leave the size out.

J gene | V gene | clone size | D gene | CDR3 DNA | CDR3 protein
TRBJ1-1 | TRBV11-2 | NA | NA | TGTGCCAGCAGCTTATCCCTCAGCGGGGAGGCTTTCTTT | CASSLSLSGEAFF
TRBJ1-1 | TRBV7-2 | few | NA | TGTGCCAGCAGCATTACACGATACACTGAAGCTTTCTTT | CASSITRYTEAFF
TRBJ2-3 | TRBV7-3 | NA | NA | TGTGCCAGCAGCTTTGTGAGGGCAGATACGCAGTATTTT | CASSFVRADTQYF
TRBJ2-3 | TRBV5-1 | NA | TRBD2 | TGCGCCAGCAGCTTACTAGCGCCGAGGAGCACAGATACGCAGTATTTT | CASSLLAPRSTDTQYF
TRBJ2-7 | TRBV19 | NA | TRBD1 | TGTGCCAGTAGTATGGGTGGGACAGCGGACTACGAGCAGTACTTC | CASSMGGTADYEQYF
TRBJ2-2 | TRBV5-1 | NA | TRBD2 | TGCGCCAGCAGCACCGCGGGAGACGCGAACACCGGGGAGCTGTTTTTT | CASSTAGDANTGELFF
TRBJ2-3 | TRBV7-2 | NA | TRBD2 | TGTGCCAGCAACGGCCGCGGGGGGGGCACAGATACGCAGTATTTT | CASNGRGGGTDTQYF
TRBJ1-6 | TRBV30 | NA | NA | TGTGCCTGGAGCCGGAGGGCAGGGTGGACACCCCTCCACTTT | CAWSRRAGWTPLHF
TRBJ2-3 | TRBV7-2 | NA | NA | TGTGCCAGCAGCTTAGGAAGAGCAGATACGCAGTATTTT | CASSLGRADTQYF
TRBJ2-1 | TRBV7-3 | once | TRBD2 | TGTGCCAGCAGCTTTGGGACTAGCGGGGGGCAGTATGAGCAGTTCTTC | CASSFGTSGGQYEQFF
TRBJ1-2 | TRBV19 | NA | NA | TGTGCCAGTAGTAACATTGATGGCTATGGCTACACCTTC | CASSNIDGYGYTF
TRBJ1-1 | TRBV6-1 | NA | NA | TGTGCCAGCAGTGAATTTATTCTAGGGGGTAGCTCAGACACTGAAGCTTTCTTT | CASSEFILGGSSDTEAFF
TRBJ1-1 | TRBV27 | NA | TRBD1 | TGTGCCAGCAGTTCCGCGGGACAGGGGGTAAACACTGAAGCTTTCTTT | CASSSAGQGVNTEAFF
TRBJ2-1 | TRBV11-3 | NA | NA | TGTGCCAGCAGCTTAGACCCGCAGGGTGAGCAGTTCTTC | CASSLDPQGEQFF
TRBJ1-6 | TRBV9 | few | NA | TGTGCCAGCAGCGTAGAGTATTGGGAGGGACCCCTCCACTTT | CASSVEYWEGPLHF
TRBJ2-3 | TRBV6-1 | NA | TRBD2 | TGTGCCAGCAGTGAATCGGGGGGGAGGCCAGATACGCAGTATTTT | CASSESGGRPDTQYF
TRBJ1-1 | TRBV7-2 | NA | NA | TGTGCCAGCAGCTGGCAAGGGGCCCACACTGAAGCTTTCTTT | CASSWQGAHTEAFF
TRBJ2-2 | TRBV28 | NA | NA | TGTGCCAGCAGACAACCCCGGACTTTCACCGGGGAGCTGTTTTTT | CASRQPRTFTGELFF
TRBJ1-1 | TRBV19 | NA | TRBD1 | TGTGCCAGTATCGGGAAGGGGGCATCTGAAGCTTTCTTT | CASIGKGASEAFF
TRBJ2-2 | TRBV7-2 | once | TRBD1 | TGTGCCAGCAGCTTATATAGGGCGTTGGGACAGGGATCGACCGGGGAGCTGTTTTTT | CASSLYRALGQGSTGELFF
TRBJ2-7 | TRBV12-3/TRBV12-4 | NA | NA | TGCGCCAGCAGTTTAGGCAGCTCCTACGAGCAGTACTTC | CASSLGSSYEQYF
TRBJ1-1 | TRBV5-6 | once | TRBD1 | TGTGCCAGCAGCGACCTACAGGGGTCTAACACTGAAGCTTTCTTT | CASSDLQGSNTEAFF
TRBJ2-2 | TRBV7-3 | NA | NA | TGTGCCAGCAGCTTACTGTCAGGGGTCGGGGAGCTGTTTTTT | CASSLLSGVGELFF
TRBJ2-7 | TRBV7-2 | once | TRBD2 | TGTGCCAGCAGCTTGGAGCGGGGGGCCCGAGAGCAGTACTTC | CASSLERGAREQYF
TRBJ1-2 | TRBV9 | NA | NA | TGTGCCAGCACCCGACAGGCCCATGGCTACACCTTC | CASTRQAHGYTF
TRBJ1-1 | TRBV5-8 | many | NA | TGTGCCAGCAGCTTGCGGCGGCTAATGAACACTGAAGCTTTCTTT | CASSLRRLMNTEAFF
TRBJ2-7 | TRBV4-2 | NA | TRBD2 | TGTGCCAGCAGCCAAGATCTTCGGGGTAGCGGGGGCTCCTACGAGCAGTACTTC | CASSQDLRGSGGSYEQYF
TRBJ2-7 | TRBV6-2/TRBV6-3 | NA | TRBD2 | TGTGCCAGCAGTTACTCGACGGAACTAGCGGGACTCAGGCCCTACGAGCAGTACTTC | CASSYSTELAGLRPYEQYF
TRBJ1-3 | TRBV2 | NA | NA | TGTGCCAGCAGTGAAAGTCGGGAAAACACCATATATTTT | CASSESRENTIYF
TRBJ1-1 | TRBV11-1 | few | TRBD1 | TGTGCCAGCAGCCGGGACAGGGAACAAGCTTTCTTT | CASSRDREQAFF
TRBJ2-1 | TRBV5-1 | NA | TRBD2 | TGCGCCAGCAGGGTTCAAGCGGGGGGTCCCTACAATGAGCAGTTCTTC | CASRVQAGGPYNEQFF
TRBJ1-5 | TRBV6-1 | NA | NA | TGTGCCAGCAGTGAAGCGTGGGGCCAGCCCCAGCATTTT | CASSEAWGQPQHF
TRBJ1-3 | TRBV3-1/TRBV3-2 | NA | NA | TGTGCCAGCATGTCGGGGTCTGGAAACACCATATATTTT | CASMSGSGNTIYF
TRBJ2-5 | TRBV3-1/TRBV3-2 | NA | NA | TGTGCCAGCAGCCAACCTATAGCGTTTCAAGAGACCCAGTACTTC | CASSQPIAFQETQYF
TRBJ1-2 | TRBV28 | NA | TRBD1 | TGTGCCAGCAGGAAACAGGGGAGGAAGGATGGCTACACCTTC | CASRKQGRKDGYTF
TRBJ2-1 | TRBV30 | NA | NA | TGTGCCTGGACGGGACACACTTACAATGAGCAGTTCTTC | CAWTGHTYNEQFF
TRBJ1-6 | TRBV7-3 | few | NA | TGTGCCAGCAGCCGGTTCGGGACAAACAATTCACCCCTCCACTTT | CASSRFGTNNSPLHF
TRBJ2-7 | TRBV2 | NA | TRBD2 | TGTGCCAGCACGGGGAGAAGGATGGCGGGGGGGATCGACGAGCAGTACTTC | CASTGRRMAGGIDEQYF
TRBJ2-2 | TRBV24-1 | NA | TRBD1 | TGTGCCACCAGTGATCGACAGGGGGCGTACGGCGGGGAGCTGTTTTTT | CATSDRQGAYGGELFF
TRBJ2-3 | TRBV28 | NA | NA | TGTGCCAGCAGTCCCAACTTCGGCGGGGATACGCAGTATTTT | CASSPNFGGDTQYF
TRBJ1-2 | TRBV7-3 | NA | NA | TGTGCCAGCAGCTTAGTCGCACAGGGCGGCGGCTACACCTTC | CASSLVAQGGGYTF
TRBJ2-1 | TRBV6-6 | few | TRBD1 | TGTGCCAGCAGTTACTCGGACAGGGGAGTTGAGCAGTTCTTC | CASSYSDRGVEQFF
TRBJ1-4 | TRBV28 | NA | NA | TGTGCCAGCAGTCCCGGGGACATGAATGAAAAACTGTTTTTT | CASSPGDMNEKLFF
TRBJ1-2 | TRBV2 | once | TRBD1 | TGTGCCAGCAGTGAAGGACAGGGGTTCTATGGCTACACCTTC | CASSEGQGFYGYTF